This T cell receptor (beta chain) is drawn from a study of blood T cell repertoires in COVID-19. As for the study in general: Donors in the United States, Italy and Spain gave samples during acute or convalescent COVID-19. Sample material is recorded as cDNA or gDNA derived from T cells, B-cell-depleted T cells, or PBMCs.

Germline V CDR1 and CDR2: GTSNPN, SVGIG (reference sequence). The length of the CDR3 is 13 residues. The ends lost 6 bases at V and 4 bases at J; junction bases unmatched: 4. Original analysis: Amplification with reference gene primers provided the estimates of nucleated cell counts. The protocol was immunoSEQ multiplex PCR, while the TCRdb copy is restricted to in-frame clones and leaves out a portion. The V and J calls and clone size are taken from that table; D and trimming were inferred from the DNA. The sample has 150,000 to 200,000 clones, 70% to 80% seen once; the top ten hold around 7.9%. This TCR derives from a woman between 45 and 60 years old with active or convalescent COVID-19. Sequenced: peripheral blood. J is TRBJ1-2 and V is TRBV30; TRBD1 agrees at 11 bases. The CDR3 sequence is CACPGQGAYGYTF. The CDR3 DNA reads TGTGCCTGTCCCGGACAGGGGGCCTATGGCTACACCTTC.